Given below is one TCR beta chain in context. Clones were read by immunoSEQ multiplex PCR, and TCRdb kept only the in-frame ones, dropping some. The table lists about 38,000 clones, roughly nine tenths of them singletons, with 6% to 7.5% in the top ten. These data come from a study of T cell changes during pregnancy in multiple sclerosis. The CDR3 totals 17 residues. Germline CDR1 and CDR2: SGHTA and FQGNSA. The junction had 17 bases not matched to a gene; V was cut back by 5 bases and J by 6 bases. The chain links TRBV7-2 to TRBJ2-3, with TRBD2 matching 7 bases. This receptor was obtained from a female donor with multiple sclerosis, enrolled in a pregnancy study. Material: CD8+ T cells from peripheral blood mononuclear cells, obtained in the second trimester of pregnancy. The CDR3 DNA follows: TGTGCCAGCAGCGCCGACTTAAAGGGAGGGATTCGGGATACGCAGTATTTT. Translated: CASSADLKGGIRDTQYF.